These 8 T cell receptor beta chains were all obtained from the same sample, sequenced in a study of cytomegalovirus exposure and HLA in healthy donors. Using immunoSEQ multiplex PCR, the repertoire was profiled, and TCRdb retains in-frame clones only, with some absent. The sample holds 150,000 to 200,000 clones, 85% to 90% seen once. The specimen sequenced was PBMCs. These receptors originate from a woman aged 25 to 39 in good health and CMV-seronegative.

The chain has TRBV18 and TRBJ2-7; 8 bases align to TRBD1. CDR1 is KGHSH, CDR2 LQKENI, per germline. Trimming cost V 2 bases and J 5 bases; bases outside gene matches: 5. The CDR3 has 14 amino acids. CDR3 in amino acids: CASSPGTGRNEQYF. CDR3 DNA: TGTGCCAGCTCACCAGGGACAGGTAGGAACGAGCAGTACTTC.

There are many counts of this clone. This sequence joins TRBV30 and TRBJ2-5; 14 nucleotides align to TRBD2. CDR3 length: 16 residues. The trim removed 2 bases at V and 5 bases at J, leaving 7 bases unmatched. Germline V lookup: CDR1 GTSNPN, CDR2 SVGIG (reference sequence). As DNA, the CDR3 is TGTGCCTGGAGTCCCGGACTAGCGGGAGGAAGGGAGACCCAGTACTTC. Residues: CAWSPGLAGGRETQYF.

This chain links TRBV4-1 with TRBJ1-1; D perhaps matches TRBD1 (5 bases). Per germline, CDR1 MGHRA and CDR2 YSYEKL. The ends were cut back, 1 base at V and 4 bases at J, with 13 bases in the middle. The CDR3 extends over 15 amino acids. CDR3 in amino acids: CASSQARWDPTEAFF. The CDR3, as DNA: TGCGCCAGCAGCCAAGCCCGTTGGGACCCCACTGAAGCTTTCTTT.

The chain links TRBV27 to TRBJ2-3; the D call may be TRBD1 or TRBD2 (6 bases each). Germline V CDR1 and CDR2: MNHEY, SMNVEV (reference sequence). V shed 3 bases and J shed 5 bases, with 15 bases lying between them. CDR3 size: 15 residues. CDR3 sequence: CASSFNRGRGDTQYF. CDR3 in DNA: TGTGCCAGCAGTTTTAATCGGGGGCGTGGAGATACGCAGTATTTT.

The chain employs TRBV5-1 and TRBJ2-5, with D possibly being TRBD1 or TRBD2 (5 bases each). CDR1 and CDR2 (germline): SGHRS, YFSETQ. V lost 4 bases to trimming and J lost 1 base, with 11 bases between them. This CDR3 spans 14 amino acids. The CDR3 nucleotides read TGCGCCAGCAGCAAGAGGGGCCTCCAAGAGACCCAGTACTTC. It is translated as CASSKRGLQETQYF. Using reference TRBV5-1 and TRBJ2-5 for the parts outside the CDR3, the full variable domain is KAGVTQTPRYLIKTRGQQVTLSCSPISGHRSVSWYQQTPGQGLQFLFEYFSETQRNKGNFPGRFSGRQFSNSRSEMNVSTLELGDSALYLCASSKRGLQETQYFGPGTRLLVL.

The rearrangement joins TRBV5-4 to TRBJ2-7, with D hard to call. Germline loops: CDR1 SGHNT, CDR2 YYREEE (reference sequence). The ends were cut back, 0 bases at V and 6 bases at J, with 7 bases in the middle. The CDR3 length is 12 residues. CDR3 residues: CASSLGLSEQYF. Written as DNA, the CDR3 is TGTGCCAGCAGCTTGGGTCTCTCCGAGCAGTACTTC.

In its sample, this clone was seen many times. This rearrangement joins TRBV27 to TRBJ1-2; no reliable D call. The CDR3 has 14 amino acids. The germline V gene encodes CDR1 MNHEY and CDR2 SMNVEV (reference sequence). V lost 5 bases and J lost 6, with 16 bases in between. The CDR3 DNA reads TGTGCCAGCAGTAGCCTGGAAGTAAGTCATGGCTACACCTTC. This sequence encodes CASSSLEVSHGYTF.

The J gene is TRBJ2-5, the V gene TRBV7-8, with D unclear. Looked up from germline, CDR1 is SGHVS and CDR2 is FQNEAQ. Trimming cost V 6 bases and J 4 bases, with 15 bases left between them. CDR3 size: 14 residues. The CDR3: CASRGVGNRETQYF. CDR3 sequence (DNA): TGTGCCAGCAGGGGTGTGGGGAACAGAGAGACCCAGTACTTC.